The following is a TCR beta chain sequence with its context. The method was immunoSEQ multiplex PCR; TCRdb's version includes in-frame clones alone and lacks a portion of them. The sample consists of about 80,000 clones, approximately 83% of them appearing once. Per the germline V gene, CDR1 is SGHNT and CDR2 is YYREEE (reference sequence). V lost 4 bases and J 8 bases, leaving 15 bases between the germline ends. This CDR3 has 13 amino acids. These data originate in a study of blood T cell repertoires in COVID-19. Study summary: Sources were T cells, B-cell-depleted T cells, or PBMCs; the material itself was cDNA or gDNA.

Sequencing was performed on peripheral blood. The sequence was obtained from a human donor in a cohort sampled during active COVID-19. The chain has TRBV5-4 and TRBJ1-2, with D tentatively TRBD1 (5 bases). The CDR3 sequence is CASSRGLEGGYTF. The CDR3 bases are TGTGCCAGCAGCCGGGGGTTGGAGGGCGGCTACACCTTC.